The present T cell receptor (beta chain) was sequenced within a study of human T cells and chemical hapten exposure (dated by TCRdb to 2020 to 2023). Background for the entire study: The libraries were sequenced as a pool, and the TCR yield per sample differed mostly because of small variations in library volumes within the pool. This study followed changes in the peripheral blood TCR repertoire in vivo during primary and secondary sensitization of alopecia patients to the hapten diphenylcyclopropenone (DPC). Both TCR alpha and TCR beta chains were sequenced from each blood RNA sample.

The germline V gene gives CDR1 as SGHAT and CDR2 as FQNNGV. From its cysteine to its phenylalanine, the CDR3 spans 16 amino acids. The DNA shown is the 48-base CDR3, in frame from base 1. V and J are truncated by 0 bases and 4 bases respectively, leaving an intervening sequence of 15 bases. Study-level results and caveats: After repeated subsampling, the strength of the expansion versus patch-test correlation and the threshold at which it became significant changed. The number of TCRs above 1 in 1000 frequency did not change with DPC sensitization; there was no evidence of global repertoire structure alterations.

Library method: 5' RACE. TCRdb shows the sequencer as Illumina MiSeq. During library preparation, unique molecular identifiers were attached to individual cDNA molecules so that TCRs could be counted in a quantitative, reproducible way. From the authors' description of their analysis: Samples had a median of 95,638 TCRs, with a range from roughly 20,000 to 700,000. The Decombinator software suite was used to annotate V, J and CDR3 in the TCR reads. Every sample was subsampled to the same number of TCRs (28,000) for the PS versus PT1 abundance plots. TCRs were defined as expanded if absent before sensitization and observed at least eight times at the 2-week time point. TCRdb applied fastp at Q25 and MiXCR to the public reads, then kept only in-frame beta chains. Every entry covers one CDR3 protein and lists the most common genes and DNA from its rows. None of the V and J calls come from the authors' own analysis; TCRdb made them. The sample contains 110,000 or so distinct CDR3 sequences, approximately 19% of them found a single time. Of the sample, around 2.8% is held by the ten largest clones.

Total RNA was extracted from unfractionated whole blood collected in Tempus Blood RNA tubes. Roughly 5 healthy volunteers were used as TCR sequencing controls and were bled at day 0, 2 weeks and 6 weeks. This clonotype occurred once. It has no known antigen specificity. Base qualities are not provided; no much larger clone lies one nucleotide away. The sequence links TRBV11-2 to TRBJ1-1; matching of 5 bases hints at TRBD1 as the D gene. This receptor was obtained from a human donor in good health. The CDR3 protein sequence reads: CASSLESRGVVTEAFF. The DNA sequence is TGTGCCAGCAGCTTAGAGTCCCGGGGGGTGGTCACTGAAGCTTTCTTT.